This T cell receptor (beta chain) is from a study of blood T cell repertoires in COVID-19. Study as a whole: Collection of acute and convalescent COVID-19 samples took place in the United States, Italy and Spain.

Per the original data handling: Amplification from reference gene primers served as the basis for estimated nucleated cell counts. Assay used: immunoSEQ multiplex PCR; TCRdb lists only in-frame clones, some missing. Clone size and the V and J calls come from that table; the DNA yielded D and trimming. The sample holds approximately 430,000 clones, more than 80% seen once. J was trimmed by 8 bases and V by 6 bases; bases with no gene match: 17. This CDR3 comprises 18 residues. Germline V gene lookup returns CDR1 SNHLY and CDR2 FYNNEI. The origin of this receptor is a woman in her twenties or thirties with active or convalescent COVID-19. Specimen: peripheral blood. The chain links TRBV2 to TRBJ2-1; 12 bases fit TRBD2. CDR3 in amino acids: CASSRERPTSGRMYEQFF. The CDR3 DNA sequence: TGTGCCAGCAGCCGAGAACGCCCGACTAGCGGGAGAATGTATGAGCAGTTCTTC.